The rows below give T cell receptor beta chains drawn from one sample of a study of cytomegalovirus exposure and HLA in healthy donors. Data came from immunoSEQ multiplex PCR; TCRdb stores just in-frame clones and leaves some out. The table records about 200,000 clones, roughly four fifths of them present only once. Material for sequencing was PBMCs. These receptors were collected from a girl aged 5 to 17 in good health and CMV-seronegative. Both conserved end residues are part of each CDR3. D genes are given only for firm matches. A clone size is listed for some rows: how often the clone was seen (once, few, many), or a class if it is expanded.

j_call: TRBJ2-1; v_call: TRBV6-5; clone_size: NA; d_call: TRBD2; cdr3_nt: TGTGCCAGCAGTTACTTATTCGGGGGGGCCCCGTTCTTC; cdr3_aa: CASSYLFGGAPFF
j_call: TRBJ1-6; v_call: TRBV19; clone_size: NA; d_call: NA; cdr3_nt: TGTGCCAGTAGTACGCTCGAACCCGGTTCACCCCTCCACTTT; cdr3_aa: CASSTLEPGSPLHF
j_call: TRBJ1-5; v_call: TRBV7-9; clone_size: NA; d_call: NA; cdr3_nt: TGTGCCAGCAGCTTAGGCCCGGACAGTACCCACAATCAGCCCCAGCATTTT; cdr3_aa: CASSLGPDSTHNQPQHF
j_call: TRBJ2-1; v_call: TRBV6-4; clone_size: NA; d_call: TRBD1; cdr3_nt: TGTGCCAGCAGTCCCTCCGGGACAGGGGGTGGTTTTATCGGTGAGCAGTTCTTC; cdr3_aa: CASSPSGTGGGFIGEQFF
j_call: TRBJ2-5; v_call: TRBV4-2; clone_size: NA; d_call: TRBD1; cdr3_nt: TGTGCCAGCAGCCAAGATTTGGAGGACAGGGCACACCAAGAGACCCAGTACTTC; cdr3_aa: CASSQDLEDRAHQETQYF
j_call: TRBJ2-1; v_call: TRBV7-9; clone_size: NA; d_call: TRBD2; cdr3_nt: TGTGCCAGCAGCCGAGTCGGGGGGTCCAACAATGAGCAGTTCTTC; cdr3_aa: CASSRVGGSNNEQFF
j_call: TRBJ2-5; v_call: TRBV5-1; clone_size: once; d_call: NA; cdr3_nt: TGCGCCAGCACCCTAGGAAGGTATCAAGAGACCCAGTACTTC; cdr3_aa: CASTLGRYQETQYF
j_call: TRBJ2-5; v_call: TRBV27; clone_size: NA; d_call: NA; cdr3_nt: TGTGCCAGCAGTTTAAGTCGGTCCAACCAAGAGACCCAGTACTTC; cdr3_aa: CASSLSRSNQETQYF
j_call: TRBJ1-2; v_call: TRBV9; clone_size: NA; d_call: TRBD1; cdr3_nt: TGTGCCAGCAGCGTTTTGGGACAGGACTATGGCTACACCTTC; cdr3_aa: CASSVLGQDYGYTF
j_call: TRBJ1-5; v_call: TRBV18; clone_size: NA; d_call: NA; cdr3_nt: TGCGCCAGCTCACCACTAGATAGCAATCAGCCCCAGCATTTT; cdr3_aa: CASSPLDSNQPQHF
j_call: TRBJ1-4; v_call: TRBV7-2; clone_size: NA; d_call: NA; cdr3_nt: TGTGCCAGCAGCTTAGCGGGGGCTGTCAATGAAAAACTGTTTTTT; cdr3_aa: CASSLAGAVNEKLFF
j_call: TRBJ1-1; v_call: TRBV15; clone_size: once; d_call: TRBD1; cdr3_nt: TGTGCCACCAGCAATGTAAGATCGACAGGGGGCTTCAGGACTGAAGCTTTCTTT; cdr3_aa: CATSNVRSTGGFRTEAFF
j_call: TRBJ1-6; v_call: TRBV5-1; clone_size: NA; d_call: TRBD1; cdr3_nt: TGCGCCAGCAGCTTGGATCCGGCAGGGGGCGCCAGTATCGATTCACCCCTCCACTTT; cdr3_aa: CASSLDPAGGASIDSPLHF
j_call: TRBJ1-1; v_call: TRBV4-2; clone_size: NA; d_call: NA; cdr3_nt: TGTGCCAGCAGCCAAGCTCCAACAGATTTGAACACTGAAGCTTTCTTT; cdr3_aa: CASSQAPTDLNTEAFF